What follows are 20 T cell receptor beta chains derived from one specimen sequenced in a study of blood T cell repertoires in COVID-19. This table comes from immunoSEQ multiplex PCR, and its TCRdb copy is limited to in-frame clones, with some not included. Seen here are roughly 200,000 clones, about 83% observed once, and the top ten hold 4% to 6%. The sample taken for sequencing was peripheral blood. These receptors all come from an older woman with active or convalescent COVID-19.

The CDR3, as DNA: TGCAGCGTTGAGGGCATCCTGGGTTTGAAGACCCAGTACTTC. Protein sequence: CSVEGILGLKTQYF. The gene calls are TRBV29-1 and TRBJ2-5; D gene unclear. V was pared by 3 bases and J by 6 bases, with 17 bases between. The germline V gene has CDR1 SQVTM and CDR2 ANQGSEA. The CDR3 is 14 amino acids.

V usage is TRBV5-1 and J usage is TRBJ2-3; TRBD1 agrees at 7 bases. There are 15 residues in the CDR3. Per germline, CDR1 SGHRS and CDR2 YFSETQ. With 4 bases clipped from V and 6 bases from J, the junction kept 11 bases outside the gene matches. This CDR3 is CASSPTGQSHDTQYF. The CDR3 DNA follows: TGCGCCAGCAGCCCGACGGGACAGTCTCACGATACGCAGTATTTT.

J is TRBJ1-2 and V is TRBV2; D gene ambiguous. Germline-derived CDR1 and CDR2 are SNHLY and FYNNEI. V was cut by 7 bases and J by 8 bases, with 8 bases left in between. CDR3 length: 10 amino acids. DNA of the CDR3: TGTGCCAGCACGGGGAAGGGCTACACCTTC. This sequence encodes CASTGKGYTF. The whole variable domain, filled in from reference TRBV2 and TRBJ1-2, reads EPEVTQTPSHQVTQMGQEVILRCVPISNHLYFYWYRQILGQKVEFLVSFYNNEISEKSEIFDDQFSVERPDGSNFTLKIRSTKLEDSAMYFCASTGKGYTFGSGTRLTVV.

The gene calls are TRBV3-1 (or the pseudogene TRBV3-2) and TRBJ2-7; D perhaps matches TRBD1 (6 bases). V gave up 4 bases and J gave up 7 bases, with 17 bases separating them. CDR3 size: 14 residues. CDR1 and CDR2 from the germline V gene are LGHDT and YNNKEL (reference sequence). CDR3 sequence: CASSLQGGPYEQYF. In nucleotides, the CDR3 is TGTGCCAGCAGCCTACAGGGCGGTCCTTATGAGCAGTACTTC.

The chain has TRBV6-2 or TRBV6-3 and TRBJ1-4, with a weak D call TRBD1 (5 bases). The CDR3 length is 16 residues. V was clipped by 4 bases and J by 2 bases, with 14 bases between them. Looked up from germline, CDR1 is MNHEY and CDR2 is SVGEGT. The CDR3 region is CASSSTGGGTNEKLFF. The CDR3 DNA sequence: TGTGCCAGCAGTTCTACAGGCGGGGGGACTAATGAAAAACTGTTTTTT.

The chain couples TRBV6-2 or TRBV6-3 to TRBJ2-3, with 10 nucleotides matching TRBD1. The trim removed 2 bases at V and 4 bases at J, leaving 0 bases unmatched. The CDR3 has 14 amino acids. CDR1 and CDR2 (germline): MNHEY, SVGEGT. This CDR3 reads CASSYGQGADTQYF. CDR3 bases: TGTGCCAGCAGTTACGGACAGGGGGCAGATACGCAGTATTTT.

The chain is built from TRBV2 and TRBJ2-3; D is possibly TRBD2 (5 bases). Trimming pared 6 bases from V and 4 bases from J, leaving 17 bases between. The CDR3 loop spans 15 amino acids. Germline V gene lookup returns CDR1 SNHLY and CDR2 FYNNEI. The CDR3 reads CASSDPGGFPDTQYF. DNA of the CDR3: TGTGCCAGCAGCGACCCCGGAGGATTCCCAGATACGCAGTATTTT.

J is TRBJ1-5 and V is TRBV5-1; D gene ambiguous. V lost 4 bases to trimming and J lost 1 base, with 15 bases between them. Germline V gene sequence: CDR1 SGHRS, CDR2 YFSETQ. The CDR3 totals 16 residues. CDR3 sequence: CASSDGVSGSNQPQHF. CDR3 in DNA: TGCGCCAGCAGCGACGGGGTCTCCGGGAGCAATCAGCCCCAGCATTTT.

This clone was seen more than once but under ten times. V is TRBV2 and J is TRBJ1-1, with a weak D call TRBD1 (6 bases). Germline CDR1 reads SNHLY; CDR2 reads FYNNEI. The CDR3 contains 14 residues. Trimming shortened V by 4 bases and J by 0 bases, and 9 bases separated the two germline ends. CDR3 coding DNA: TGTGCCAGCAGTGTGCAGGGGCTGAACACTGAAGCTTTCTTT. Translated, it gives CASSVQGLNTEAFF.

This clone has a handful of counts. The genes are TRBV29-1 and TRBJ2-3; 7 bases are a match to TRBD2. The V segment lost 6 bases and the J segment 6 bases; nucleotides outside the gene matches: 15. Per germline, CDR1 SQVTM and CDR2 ANQGSEA. This CDR3 is 15 amino acids long. CDR3 DNA: TGCAGCGTCCCCCTCGGCGCGGGAGTATCTGATACGCAGTATTTT. Amino acid sequence: CSVPLGAGVSDTQYF.

The gene calls are TRBV3-1 (or the pseudogene TRBV3-2) and TRBJ2-5; 9 bases are a match to TRBD2. This CDR3 region has 14 residues. CDR1 is LGHDT, CDR2 YNNKEL, per germline (reference sequence). Germline trimming cut 4 bases from V and 2 bases from J; bases unmatched to any gene: 2. CDR3 sequence reads: CASSPSGVQETQYF. The CDR3 DNA reads TGTGCCAGCAGCCCTAGCGGGGTACAAGAGACCCAGTACTTC.

The rearrangement uses TRBV7-3 and TRBJ2-3, with 12 bases fitting TRBD2. This CDR3 contains 18 residues. The V gene's germline CDR1 is SGHTA and CDR2 FQGTGA. The V and J ends lost 3 bases and 4 bases, in that order; junction bases with no gene match: 11. The CDR3 DNA sequence: TGTGCCAGCAGCTTGAAAAGCCTAGCGGGAGGGGGGGCAGATACGCAGTATTTT. Encoded protein: CASSLKSLAGGGADTQYF.

The J gene is TRBJ1-4, the V gene TRBV11-2; 9 bases match TRBD1. CDR3 size: 15 residues. V trimming: 4 bases; J trimming: 8 bases; junction bases outside the gene matches: 8. CDR1 and CDR2 from the germline V gene are SGHAT and FQNNGV. CDR3 sequence reads: CASSSSGTGREKLFF. CDR3 DNA sequence: TGTGCCAGCAGCTCTTCCGGGACAGGGAGAGAAAAACTGTTTTTT.

The sample holds a few counts of this clone. The chain is built from TRBV5-1 and TRBJ2-7; D possibly corresponds to TRBD2 (6 bases). Looked up from germline, CDR1 is SGHRS and CDR2 is YFSETQ. The CDR3 contains 14 residues. V was clipped by 0 bases and J by 5 bases, with 12 bases between them. This chain's CDR3 is CASSLGRDWDEQYF. In DNA, the CDR3 is TGCGCCAGCAGCTTGGGCAGGGACTGGGACGAGCAGTACTTC.

The rearrangement links TRBV2 to TRBJ2-3; 10 bases line up with TRBD2. In germline, CDR1 is SNHLY, CDR2 FYNNEI. The CDR3 runs 16 residues. With V trimmed by 5 bases and J by 3 bases, 8 bases remained unmatched. The DNA for the CDR3 is TGTGCCAGCAGTCCTAGCGGGAGAGTTTCGACAGATACGCAGTATTTT. This codes for CASSPSGRVSTDTQYF.

The chain joins TRBV5-6 to TRBJ2-5; D might be TRBD2 (6 bases). Between the trimmed V and J ends, which lost 3 bases and 5 bases, there was a span of 20 bases. Germline-derived CDR1 and CDR2 are SGHDT and YYEEEE. CDR3 length equals 16 residues. This chain's CDR3 is CASSSIGRGVGETQYF. CDR3 coding DNA: TGTGCCAGCAGCTCGATTGGTCGCGGGGTAGGGGAGACCCAGTACTTC.

In this sample, this clone turned up many times. The chain carries TRBV11-2 and TRBJ2-3, with 10 bases fitting TRBD1. Trimming removed 5 bases from V and 2 bases from J; junction bases left unmatched: 10. The germline CDR1 and CDR2 sequences are SGHAT and FQNNGV. This CDR3 has 17 amino acids. The CDR3, as DNA: TGTGCCAGCAGCGAGGGACAGGGGCGCCGGATCACAGATACGCAGTATTTT. Protein sequence: CASSEGQGRRITDTQYF.

V gene TRBV5-1 combines with J gene TRBJ1-1; TRBD1 might be the D (6 bases). CDR3 size: 14 residues. Trimming stripped 4 bases from V and 4 bases from J, with 14 bases between. The V gene's germline CDR1 is SGHRS and CDR2 YFSETQ. The CDR3: CASSPGTSSTEAFF. Written as DNA, the CDR3 is TGCGCCAGCAGCCCTGGGACATCCAGCACTGAAGCTTTCTTT.

The V gene is TRBV13, the J gene TRBJ1-2; no clear D gene. With 1 base removed from V and 4 bases from J, the gap between germline ends came to 13 bases. Germline assignment: CDR1 PRHDT and CDR2 FYEKMQ (reference sequence). CDR3 length equals 15 residues. Here the CDR3 reads CASSLERKAGYGYTF. The CDR3 DNA is TGTGCCAGCAGCTTAGAACGGAAAGCGGGCTATGGCTACACCTTC.

The CDR3: CASGRLVAEQFF. In DNA, the CDR3 is TGTGCCAGCGGGAGACTAGTTGCTGAGCAGTTCTTC. The V gene is TRBV6-5, the J gene TRBJ2-1; possible D gene TRBD2, 6 bases. The CDR3 consists of 12 residues. V dropped 8 bases and J dropped 9 bases, with 14 bases sitting between them. The germline gives CDR1 MNHEY, CDR2 SVGAGI.